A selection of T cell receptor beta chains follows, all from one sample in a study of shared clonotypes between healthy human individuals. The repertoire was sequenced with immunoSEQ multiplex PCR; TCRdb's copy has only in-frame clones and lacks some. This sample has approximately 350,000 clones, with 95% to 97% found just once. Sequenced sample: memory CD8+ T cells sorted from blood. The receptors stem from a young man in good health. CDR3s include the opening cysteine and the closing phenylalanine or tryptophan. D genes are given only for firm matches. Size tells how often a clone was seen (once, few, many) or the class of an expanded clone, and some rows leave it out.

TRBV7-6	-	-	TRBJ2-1	CASSLEGRNEQFF	TGTGCCAGCAGCTTAGAAGGTCGGAATGAGCAGTTCTTC
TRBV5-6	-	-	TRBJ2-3	CASSLRGDSTDTQYF	TGTGCCAGCAGCTTGAGGGGGGACTCCACAGATACGCAGTATTTT
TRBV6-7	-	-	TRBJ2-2	CASVGAGELFF	TGTGCCAGCGTGGGGGCCGGGGAGCTGTTTTTT
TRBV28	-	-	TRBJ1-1	CASSFGGQTTEAFF	TGTGCCAGCAGTTTCGGGGGACAAACAACTGAAGCTTTCTTT
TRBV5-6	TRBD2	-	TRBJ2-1	CASSFSGRAYNEQFF	TGTGCCAGCAGCTTTAGCGGGAGGGCCTACAATGAGCAGTTCTTC
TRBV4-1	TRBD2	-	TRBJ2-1	CASSTPPETSEYNEQFF	TGCGCCAGCAGCACACCCCCGGAGACTAGCGAATACAATGAGCAGTTCTTC
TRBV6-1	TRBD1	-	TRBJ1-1	CASSETTGALSEAFF	TGTGCCAGCAGTGAAACGACAGGGGCATTATCTGAAGCTTTCTTT
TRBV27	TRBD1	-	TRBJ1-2	CASSSTIHRGGILANYGYTF	TGTGCCAGCAGTTCTACCATCCACAGGGGAGGGATATTAGCTAACTATGGCTACACCTTC
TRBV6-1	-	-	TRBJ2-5	CASSEGQVETQYF	TGTGCCAGCAGTGAGGGGCAGGTAGAGACCCAGTACTTC
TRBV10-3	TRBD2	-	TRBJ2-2	CAISETSGRATGELFF	TGTGCCATCAGTGAGACTAGCGGGAGGGCCACCGGGGAGCTGTTTTTT
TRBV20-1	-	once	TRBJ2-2	CSAYRAGELFF	TGCAGTGCTTACAGGGCCGGGGAGCTGTTTTTT
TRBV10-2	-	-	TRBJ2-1	CASLGVHRYYNEQFF	TGCGCCAGCCTGGGGGTCCACCGATACTACAATGAGCAGTTCTTC
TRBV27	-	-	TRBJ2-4	CASSFGGRGKNIQYF	TGTGCCAGCAGTTTCGGGGGGCGGGGCAAAAACATTCAGTACTTC
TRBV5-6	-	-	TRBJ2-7	CASKTGTDYEQYF	TGTGCCAGCAAAACCGGGACTGACTACGAGCAGTACTTC
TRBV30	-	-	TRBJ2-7	CAGTLRVGAYEQYF	TGTGCCGGGACTCTTAGGGTTGGGGCCTACGAGCAGTACTTC